The 17 T cell receptor beta chains in this list originate from one sample, sequenced in a study of CD8 T cells in Susac syndrome. With random hexamers, reverse transcription was performed on about 0.45 to 1 ug of RNA. TCRdb re-analysed the immunoSEQ multiplex PCR reads in MiXCR, keeping a single row per CDR3 protein. This sample carries 170,000 or so distinct CDR3 sequences, about 95% of them seen once, and the ten largest clones take about 0.16%. Material: CD8+ T cells from PBMCs. The source is a human donor with multiple sclerosis.

The chain carries TRBV4-1 and TRBJ2-1; the match to TRBD2 covers 10 bases. The CDR3 loop spans 13 amino acids. CDR1 is MGHRA, CDR2 YSYEKL, per germline. The ends lost 7 bases at V and 6 bases at J; junction bases unmatched: 3. The CDR3 reads CASTLAGANEQFF. DNA for the CDR3: TGCGCCAGCACCCTAGCGGGAGCCAATGAGCAGTTCTTC.

The chain links TRBV3-1 to TRBJ2-7; 7 nucleotides agree with TRBD2. V was clipped by 1 base and J by 2 bases; unmatched bases: 5. The germline CDR1 and CDR2 sequences are LGHDT and YNNKEL (reference sequence). The CDR3 runs to 15 residues. The CDR3 loop is CASSQVQAGPYEQYF. The DNA for the CDR3 is TGTGCCAGCAGCCAAGTTCAAGCGGGGCCCTACGAGCAGTACTTC.

This clonotype was picked up one time. This sequence joins TRBV28 and TRBJ2-7; 9 bases are shared with TRBD2. Losses at the gene ends were 7 bases for V and 4 bases for J; bases not matched to a gene: 5. The CDR3 is 13 amino acids. The germline V gene encodes CDR1 MDHEN and CDR2 SYDVKM. Written as DNA, the CDR3 is TGTGCCAGCACCTTAACTAGCGGGTACGAGCAGTACTTC. Amino acid sequence: CASTLTSGYEQYF.

The CDR3 nucleotides read TGTGCCACCCAAGGGGGGACAGCCCTGAACACCGGGGAGCTGTTTTTT. Encoded protein: CATQGGTALNTGELFF. The chain recombines TRBV27 with TRBJ2-2, with D perhaps matching TRBD1 (7 bases). V was clipped by 10 bases and J by 1 base, with 19 bases between them. Germline V CDR1 and CDR2: MNHEY, SMNVEV (reference sequence). This CDR3 region has 16 residues.

The chain couples TRBV29-1 to TRBJ2-1, with D tentatively TRBD2 (5 bases). There are 16 residues in the CDR3. Looked up from germline, CDR1 is SQVTM and CDR2 is ANQGSEA. The V gene lost 5 bases and the J gene lost 4 bases, with 21 bases spanning the gap. The CDR3 protein is CSVSRGSEATYNEQFF. CDR3 nucleotides: TGCAGCGTTTCTCGAGGGAGTGAAGCTACTTACAATGAGCAGTTCTTC.

The chain couples TRBV27 to TRBJ2-3, with a weak D call TRBD2 (6 bases). The CDR3 totals 12 residues. CDR1 is MNHEY and CDR2 is SMNVEV in the germline V gene (reference sequence). V was shortened by 5 bases and J by 4 bases, with 7 bases between the two germline ends. The CDR3 spells CASSKRADTQYF. The DNA of the CDR3 is TGTGCCAGCAGTAAGCGGGCAGATACGCAGTATTTT.

The genes are TRBV7-6 and TRBJ2-3, with TRBD1 as a possible D gene (6 bases). The CDR3 sequence is 17 residues long. Germline lookup yields CDR1 SGHVS and CDR2 FNYEAQ. Trimming removed 1 base from V and 6 bases from J, with 20 bases in between. The CDR3 nucleotides are TGTGCCAGCAGCTTAGTTGTTGTTTTGGGGGCCAGGGATACGCAGTATTTT. Its translation: CASSLVVVLGARDTQYF. The full variable domain, completed using reference TRBV7-6 and TRBJ2-3, is GAGVSQSPRYKVTKRGQDVALRCDPISGHVSLYWYRQALGQGPEFLTYFNYEAQQDKSGLPNDRFSAERPEGSISTLTIQRTEQRDSAMYRCASSLVVVLGARDTQYFGPGTRLTVL.

This clonotype has only one observation. This chain joins TRBV27 and TRBJ2-3, with 7 bases lining up with TRBD2. This CDR3 has 15 amino acids. CDR1 is MNHEY and CDR2 is SMNVEV in the germline V gene (reference sequence). After removal of 4 bases from V and 2 bases from J, the junction contained 6 bases not matched to a gene. CDR3 region: CASSWWRGNTDTQYF. CDR3 nucleotide sequence: TGTGCCAGCAGTTGGTGGCGGGGGAACACAGATACGCAGTATTTT.

The V and J genes are TRBV15 and TRBJ2-5, with D tentatively TRBD1 (6 bases). V was shortened by 3 bases and J by 1 base, with 18 bases between the two germline ends. CDR1 and CDR2 from the germline V gene are LNHNV and YYDKDF (reference sequence). CDR3 size: 17 residues. CDR3 in amino acids: CATSSTVPGHSQETQYF. The CDR3 region has the DNA TGTGCCACCAGCAGTACCGTTCCGGGACACAGCCAAGAGACCCAGTACTTC.

This sequence joins TRBV19 and TRBJ2-6, with D possibly TRBD1 on 5 matching bases. Germline CDR1 is LNHDA and CDR2 is SQIVND (reference sequence). V lost 9 bases and J lost 0, with 15 bases in between. The CDR3 runs to 16 residues. Written as DNA, the CDR3 is TGTGCCAGCGGGCTCAGGGCCTCCTCTGGGGCCAACGTCCTGACTTTC. It is translated as CASGLRASSGANVLTF.

CDR3 in DNA: TGCAGCGTTGAAGAGGGCACGACAGGGCGACGCTATGGCTACACCTTC. As protein: CSVEEGTTGRRYGYTF. The V and J genes are TRBV29-1 and TRBJ1-2; TRBD1 aligns across 7 bases. The CDR3 is made up of 16 amino acids. With V trimmed by 0 bases and J by 4 bases, 11 bases remained unmatched. Looked up from germline, CDR1 is SQVTM and CDR2 is ANQGSEA.

The chain has TRBV7-9 and TRBJ2-7; D gene unclear. V lost 5 bases and J 4 bases, leaving 21 bases between the germline ends. From germline, CDR1 is SEHNR and CDR2 FQNEAQ (reference sequence). The CDR3 runs to 16 residues. Written as DNA, the CDR3 is TGTGCCAGCAGCCCCACTGGCCCCGGGCGCCGGTACGAGCAGTACTTC. Residues: CASSPTGPGRRYEQYF. The complete variable domain, with remaining parts taken from reference TRBV7-9 and TRBJ2-7, reads DTGVSQNPRHKITKRGQNVTFRCDPISEHNRLYWYRQTLGQGPEFLTYFQNEAQLEKSRLLSDRFSAERPKGSFSTLEIQRTEQGDSAMYLCASSPTGPGRRYEQYFGPGTRLTVT.

The rearrangement joins TRBV6-1 to TRBJ2-7, with TRBD1 matching over 8 bases. This CDR3 has 16 residues. The trim removed 1 base at V and 2 bases at J, leaving 7 bases unmatched. CDR1 and CDR2 (germline): MNHNS, SASEGT. The CDR3 nucleotides are TGTGCCAGCAGTGAAGTGTGGGACAGGTGGACCTACGAGCAGTACTTC. Protein sequence: CASSEVWDRWTYEQYF.

V is TRBV29-1 and J is TRBJ2-7; 13 bases match TRBD2. CDR3 size: 13 residues. The V and J ends lost 7 bases and 7 bases, in that order; junction bases with no gene match: 7. Germline assignment: CDR1 SQVTM and CDR2 ANQGSEA. The CDR3 spells CSARTSGRGEQYF. As DNA, the CDR3 is TGCAGCGCGCGGACTAGCGGGAGAGGTGAGCAGTACTTC.

The V gene is TRBV20-1, the J gene TRBJ2-5; 7 bases map to TRBD2. The CDR3 is 19 amino acids. V lost 0 bases and J lost 1; bases outside the gene matches: 17. Germline values: CDR1 DFQATT, CDR2 SNEGSKA (reference sequence). This chain's CDR3 is CSARELATTTRLIQETQYF. CDR3 nucleotides: TGCAGTGCTAGAGAACTAGCGACTACCACTAGACTCATCCAAGAGACCCAGTACTTC.

The V call is TRBV27, the J call TRBJ2-1; D is possibly TRBD2 (6 bases). Germline CDR1 and CDR2: MNHEY and SMNVEV (reference sequence). This CDR3 is built from 15 residues. V shed 3 bases and J shed 10 bases, with 19 bases lying between them. The chain's CDR3 is CASSFAGTAGEEQFF. CDR3 coding DNA: TGTGCCAGCAGTTTCGCCGGGACTGCCGGGGAGGAGCAGTTCTTC.

The chain is built from TRBV20-1 and TRBJ2-7; D uncertain. The CDR3 has 10 amino acids. Looked up from germline, CDR1 is DFQATT and CDR2 is SNEGSKA (reference sequence). Trimming removed 6 bases at V and 5 bases at J, with 8 bases between. For the CDR3, the DNA is TGCAGTGCGCGGAAAGACGAGCAGTACTTC. It yields the protein CSARKDEQYF.